These 4 T cell receptor beta chains were sequenced from one sample in a study of T cell repertoires in cytomegalovirus infection. TCRdb fed the reads into MiXCR, producing one record per CDR3 protein. The repertoire holds approximately 630,000 distinct CDR3 sequences, with 20% to 25% as singletons. The sequenced sample consisted of CD8+ T cells from PBMCs. These receptors were taken from a human donor in good health (CMV status not recorded). Some clones in this sample may be carry-over from other donors' samples.

The chain uses TRBV7-9 and TRBJ2-3; 7 nucleotides match TRBD1. The J segment lost 0 bases and the V segment lost 5 bases, leaving 11 bases of the junction unmatched. The CDR3 spans 17 residues. Germline CDR1 SEHNR, CDR2 FQNEAQ (reference sequence). The CDR3 sequence is CASSPDRRKTSTDTQYF. The DNA of the CDR3 is TGTGCCAGCAGCCCGGACAGGAGAAAAACTAGCACAGATACGCAGTATTTT.

This clonotype was seen a handful of times. V is TRBV2 and J is TRBJ2-7; 7 bases map to TRBD1. Unmatched junction bases numbered 14, after V lost 10 bases and J lost 8 bases. Germline lookup yields CDR1 SNHLY and CDR2 FYNNEI. The CDR3 is 13 residues long. The CDR3 here is CATLDRAGVQQYF. In DNA form, the CDR3 reads TGTGCCACCTTAGACAGGGCTGGTGTGCAGCAGTACTTC. The full variable domain, in which reference TRBV2 and TRBJ2-7 provide the parts outside the CDR3, is EPEVTQTPSHQVTQMGQEVILRCVPISNHLYFYWYRQILGQKVEFLVSFYNNEISEKSEIFDDQFSVERPDGSNFTLKIRSTKLEDSAMYFCATLDRAGVQQYFGPGTRLTVT.

V gene TRBV2 combines with J gene TRBJ2-1; possible D gene TRBD2, 7 bases. Germline V gives CDR1 SNHLY, CDR2 FYNNEI. The V end was cut by 4 bases, the J end by 4 bases, with 17 bases between. The CDR3 has 16 amino acids. Written as DNA, the CDR3 is TGTGCCAGCAGTGCCCGGGGGGCGGGGCAGTACAATGAGCAGTTCTTC. It specifies CASSARGAGQYNEQFF.

This clonotype was seen a few times. This chain connects TRBV29-1 to TRBJ2-1; D is unclear. This CDR3 spans 13 amino acids. Looked up from germline, CDR1 is SQVTM and CDR2 is ANQGSEA. Trimming removed 4 bases at V and 5 bases at J, with 12 bases between. CDR3 region: CSVAPGRHNEQFF. The DNA of the CDR3 is TGCAGCGTTGCCCCGGGTCGGCACAATGAGCAGTTCTTC.